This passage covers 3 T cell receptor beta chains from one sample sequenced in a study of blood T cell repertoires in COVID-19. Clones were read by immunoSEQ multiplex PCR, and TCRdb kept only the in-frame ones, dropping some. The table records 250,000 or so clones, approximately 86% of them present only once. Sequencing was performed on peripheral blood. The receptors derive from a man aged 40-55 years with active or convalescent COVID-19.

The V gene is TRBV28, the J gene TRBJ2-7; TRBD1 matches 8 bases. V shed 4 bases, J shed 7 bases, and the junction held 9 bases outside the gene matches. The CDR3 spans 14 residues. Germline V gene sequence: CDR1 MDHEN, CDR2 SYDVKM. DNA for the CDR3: TGTGCCAGCAGTTCCGGACAGGGCAGAAAGGAGCAGTACTTC. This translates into CASSSGQGRKEQYF.

CDR3 in amino acids: CASSQPKQGWGYTF. The CDR3 region has the DNA TGTGCCAGCAGCCAACCTAAACAGGGTTGGGGCTACACCTTC. The chain links TRBV4-2 to TRBJ1-2, with D possibly matching TRBD1 (6 bases). This CDR3 comprises 14 residues. Germline CDR1 LGHNA, CDR2 YNFKEQ. Trimming removed 2 bases at V and 8 bases at J, with 15 bases between.

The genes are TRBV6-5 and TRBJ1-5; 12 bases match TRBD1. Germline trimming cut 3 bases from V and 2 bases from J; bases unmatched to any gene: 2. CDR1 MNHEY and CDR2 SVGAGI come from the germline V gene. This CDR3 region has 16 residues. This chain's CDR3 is CASSYGTGGGNQPQHF. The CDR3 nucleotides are TGTGCCAGCAGTTATGGGACAGGGGGCGGCAATCAGCCCCAGCATTTT.